The 2 T cell receptor beta chains below come from one sample, sequenced in a study of cytomegalovirus exposure and HLA in healthy donors. PCR primers comprised 60 Vbeta and 13 Jbeta primers. Method: immunoSEQ multiplex PCR; TCRdb's copy keeps in-frame clones and lacks some. The sample has some 180,000 clones, just over 75% seen once. The sequenced sample consisted of PBMCs. These TCRs come from a man aged 18-30 years in good health and CMV-seronegative.

The rearrangement joins TRBV30 to TRBJ2-2; D gene uncertain. Germline V gene sequence: CDR1 GTSNPN, CDR2 SVGIG (reference sequence). Trimming cost V 3 bases and J 5 bases, with 10 bases left between them. The CDR3 consists of 13 residues. CDR3 protein: CAWRWSGTGELFF. In nucleotides, the CDR3 is TGTGCCTGGAGATGGTCCGGGACCGGGGAGCTGTTTTTT.

V usage is TRBV6-5 and J usage is TRBJ2-7; possibly TRBD1 or TRBD2 for D (7 bases each). The V gene's germline CDR1 is MNHEY and CDR2 SVGAGI. Trimming took 10 bases from V and 1 from J, leaving 20 bases between them. CDR3 size: 15 residues. CDR3 DNA sequence: TGTGCCAACAGACAGGGACTACAGGCGTCCTACGAGCAGTACTTC. Translated: CANRQGLQASYEQYF.